These 23 T cell receptor beta chains originate from one sample sequenced in a study of cytomegalovirus exposure and HLA in healthy donors. Amplification used 60 Vbeta primers and 13 Jbeta primers. The method was immunoSEQ multiplex PCR; TCRdb's version includes in-frame clones alone and lacks a portion of them. In the table there are approximately 95,000 clones, 78% of which are singletons. Material: PBMCs. All receptors come from a woman in her thirties or forties in good health and CMV-seropositive.

The chain employs TRBV5-1 and TRBJ2-2; TRBD1 matches at 7 bases. This CDR3 has 15 amino acids. After removal of 8 bases from V and 3 bases from J, the junction contained 10 bases not matched to a gene. CDR1 SGHRS and CDR2 YFSETQ come from the germline V gene. In DNA form, the CDR3 reads TGCGCCAGTTATACAGGGGTCGGGGACACCGGGGAGCTGTTTTTT. This translates into CASYTGVGDTGELFF.

The V and J genes are TRBV5-4 and TRBJ2-7; 12 nucleotides match TRBD2. V gave up 3 bases and J gave up 7 bases; unmatched junction bases: 11. The germline CDR1 and CDR2 sequences are SGHNT and YYREEE (reference sequence). CDR3 length equals 16 residues. Written as DNA, the CDR3 is TGTGCCAGCAGCTCCCCGACTAGCGGGAGTCCTTGGGAGCAGTACTTC. Amino acid sequence: CASSSPTSGSPWEQYF.

The rearrangement uses TRBV30 and TRBJ2-6; maybe TRBD1 (7 bases). Germline V gene sequence: CDR1 GTSNPN, CDR2 SVGIG (reference sequence). This CDR3 has 16 amino acids. Trimming shortened V by 4 bases and J by 0 bases, and 13 bases separated the two germline ends. In DNA, the CDR3 is TGTGCCTGGAAGAACAGGGGAGGCTCTGGGGCCAACGTCCTGACTTTC. Its protein product is CAWKNRGGSGANVLTF.

V gene TRBV10-2 combines with J gene TRBJ1-2; D not certain. Germline lookup yields CDR1 WSHSY and CDR2 SAAADI. The CDR3 totals 13 residues. V lost 2 bases and J lost 7, with 11 bases in between. DNA of the CDR3: TGCGCCAGCAGTGAGGTGAGGAAGTCTGGCTACACCTTC. It specifies CASSEVRKSGYTF.

The chain couples TRBV9 to TRBJ2-1; TRBD2 matches at 8 bases. Trimming cost V 5 bases and J 15 bases; bases outside gene matches: 7. The CDR3 loop spans 11 amino acids. Germline lookup yields CDR1 SGDLS and CDR2 YYNGEE. CDR3 amino acids: CASSGSGSLFF. The DNA of the CDR3 is TGTGCCAGCAGTGGAAGCGGGAGCCTGTTCTTC.

This chain connects TRBV27 to TRBJ2-1; D not certain. Germline V gene data show CDR1 as MNHEY and CDR2 as SMNVEV (reference sequence). This CDR3 comprises 13 residues. V was pared by 8 bases and J by 8 bases, with 16 bases between. The CDR3 loop is CASAPLHRDEQFF. The CDR3 DNA is TGTGCCAGCGCCCCCCTGCACCGGGATGAGCAGTTCTTC.

The chain has TRBV19 and TRBJ1-4; no definite D call. Trimming left V 1 base short and J 8 bases short, with 11 bases between. CDR1 LNHDA and CDR2 SQIVND come from the germline V gene (reference sequence). CDR3 length equals 14 residues. The DNA of the CDR3 is TGTGCCAGTAGTATAGGTTCGGGGAGGGAAAAACTGTTTTTT. This translates into CASSIGSGREKLFF.

The chain links TRBV4-2 to TRBJ2-5, with TRBD2 matching over 9 bases. The CDR3 is 17 amino acids. CDR1 and CDR2 (germline): LGHNA, YNFKEQ. Trimming removed 4 bases from V and 5 bases from J; junction bases left unmatched: 14. The CDR3 protein is CASSPRQLRREGETQYF. The DNA of the CDR3 is TGTGCCAGCAGCCCGCGGCAATTGAGGCGGGAGGGCGAGACCCAGTACTTC.

This clone was counted once. V gene TRBV5-1 combines with J gene TRBJ2-2; D is possibly TRBD1 (8 bases). With 4 bases removed from V and 1 base from J, the gap between germline ends came to 17 bases. This CDR3 region has 17 residues. In germline, CDR1 is SGHRS, CDR2 YFSETQ. CDR3 residues: CASSRGGGQGNTGELFF. The CDR3 DNA is TGCGCCAGCAGCCGCGGGGGAGGACAGGGGAACACCGGGGAGCTGTTTTTT.

V gene TRBV11-2 combines with J gene TRBJ2-7, with D uncertain. Trimming left V 1 base short and J 2 bases short, with 3 bases between. Per the germline V gene, CDR1 is SGHAT and CDR2 is FQNNGV. The CDR3 loop spans 12 amino acids. The DNA of the CDR3 is TGTGCCAGCAGCTTAGTAACCTACGAGCAGTACTTC. Translation: CASSLVTYEQYF.

The V and J genes are TRBV7-8 and TRBJ2-1; 9 bases are shared with TRBD2. Looked up from germline, CDR1 is SGHVS and CDR2 is FQNEAQ. The CDR3 is 16 residues long. The J segment lost 9 bases and the V segment lost 7 bases, leaving 16 bases of the junction unmatched. The CDR3 reads CASTRPLAGASGEQFF. CDR3 DNA sequence: TGTGCCAGCACTCGACCTTTAGCGGGAGCCTCCGGTGAGCAGTTCTTC.

CDR3 region: CASSQSYEQYF. The CDR3 coding sequence is TGTGCCAGCAGCCAATCTTACGAGCAGTACTTC. The chain recombines TRBV14 with TRBJ2-7, with D unresolved. This CDR3 comprises 11 residues. The ends were cut back, 2 bases at V and 4 bases at J, with 3 bases in the middle. CDR1 is SGHDN and CDR2 is FVKESK in the germline V gene.

The V and J genes are TRBV5-1 and TRBJ2-3; D gene uncertain. The CDR3 runs 13 residues. Germline-derived CDR1 and CDR2 are SGHRS and YFSETQ. Deletions cut 4 bases from V and 0 bases from J, with 6 bases between. The CDR3 region is CASSTTSTDTQYF. In DNA, the CDR3 is TGCGCCAGCAGCACGACTAGCACAGATACGCAGTATTTT.

The chain uses TRBV6-1 and TRBJ2-7; 9 nucleotides match TRBD2. The germline CDR1 and CDR2 sequences are MNHNS and SASEGT. V shed 4 bases, J shed 4 bases, and the junction held 8 bases outside the gene matches. CDR3 length: 15 residues. In DNA form, the CDR3 reads TGTGCCAGCAGTGTTAGCGGGAGAGCACGTTACGAGCAGTACTTC. Protein product: CASSVSGRARYEQYF.

This sequence joins TRBV10-3 and TRBJ2-3; 11 positions agree with TRBD2. The V gene end was trimmed by 2 bases and the J gene end by 3 bases; junction bases not matched to a gene: 4. Per the germline V gene, CDR1 is ENHRY and CDR2 is SYGVKD. This CDR3 has 16 residues. This CDR3 is CAISETSGSVTDTQYF. The CDR3 bases are TGTGCCATCAGTGAGACTAGCGGGAGTGTGACAGATACGCAGTATTTT.

This chain links TRBV2 with TRBJ2-2, with 11 bases that match TRBD1. V trimming: 6 bases; J trimming: 5 bases; junction bases outside the gene matches: 2. In germline, CDR1 is SNHLY, CDR2 FYNNEI. The CDR3 spans 14 residues. CDR3 nucleotides: TGTGCCAGCAGCGGGGACAGGGGGACCGGGGAGCTGTTTTTT. Protein: CASSGDRGTGELFF.

This chain joins TRBV4-1 and TRBJ2-1; tentative D call: TRBD2 (6 bases). With 0 bases removed from V and 3 bases from J, the gap between germline ends came to 15 bases. The CDR3 has 17 residues. Looked up from germline, CDR1 is MGHRA and CDR2 is YSYEKL. CDR3 nucleotides: TGCGCCAGCAGCCAAGAACGGGACTCCGCCAACTACAATGAGCAGTTCTTC. This encodes CASSQERDSANYNEQFF.

This sequence joins TRBV5-8 and TRBJ2-7; tentative D call: TRBD1 (6 bases). Trimming removed 4 bases from V and 2 bases from J, with 13 bases in between. Germline CDR1 and CDR2: SGHTS and YDEGEE. The CDR3 length is 14 residues. In DNA, the CDR3 is TGTGCCAGCAGCGTGAGTACAGGGCCCTACGAGCAGTACTTC. This sequence encodes CASSVSTGPYEQYF. Full variable domain (rest looked up from reference TRBV5-8 and TRBJ2-7): EAGVTQSPTHLIKTRGQQATLRCSPISGHTSVYWYQQALGLGLQFLLWYDEGEERNRGNFPPRFSGRQFPNYSSELNVNALELEDSALYLCASSVSTGPYEQYFGPGTRLTVT.

Turning to this clone: An end of the junction does not agree with germline; a read error may underlie this. V is TRBV7-7 and J is TRBJ2-1, with TRBD2 as a possible D gene (6 bases). From germline, CDR1 is SSHAT and CDR2 FNYEAQ (reference sequence). This CDR3 is built from 17 residues. The CDR3 is CASSLGVGGASYNEQFF. The CDR3 DNA reads TGTGCTAGCAGCTTAGGGGTGGGGGGAGCATCCTACAATGAGCAGTTCTTC.

The chain combines TRBV27 with TRBJ2-2; 7 nucleotides align to TRBD1. The length of the CDR3 is 13 residues. The junction had 1 base not matched to a gene; V was cut back by 6 bases and J by 3 bases. The germline V gene encodes CDR1 MNHEY and CDR2 SMNVEV (reference sequence). CDR3 sequence (DNA): TGTGCCAGCAGACAGGGGTACACCGGGGAGCTGTTTTTT. Translating gives CASRQGYTGELFF.

This chain uses TRBV7-2 with TRBJ1-2, with TRBD1 identical over 9 bases. The CDR3 extends over 16 amino acids. Trimming took 1 base from V and 1 from J; bases not matched to a gene: 4. Per germline, CDR1 SGHTA and CDR2 FQGNSA. This CDR3 is CASSLVGTGNNYGYTF. CDR3 in DNA: TGTGCCAGCAGCTTAGTAGGGACAGGGAATAACTATGGCTACACCTTC.

V usage is TRBV2 and J usage is TRBJ2-3; maybe TRBD2 (6 bases). Trimming removed 2 bases from V and 2 bases from J, with 11 bases in between. Looked up from germline, CDR1 is SNHLY and CDR2 is FYNNEI. The CDR3 totals 15 residues. The CDR3 DNA reads TGTGCCAGCAGTGAATTGGGGACTGTCACAGATACGCAGTATTTT. It is translated as CASSELGTVTDTQYF.

The rearrangement joins TRBV6-5 to TRBJ1-2; possibly TRBD1 for D (5 bases). The CDR3 loop spans 14 amino acids. Trimming stripped 4 bases from V and 4 bases from J, with 13 bases between. Germline assignment: CDR1 MNHEY and CDR2 SVGAGI. CDR3 in DNA: TGTGCCAGCAGTTCATTGACAGATCCCTATGGCTACACCTTC. Its protein product is CASSSLTDPYGYTF.